This T cell receptor (beta chain) came from a study of CD4 T cells in relation to SARS-CoV-2 and coronaviruses. Details on this clone: Its antigen is unknown.

The data were produced by immunoSEQ multiplex PCR, yet TCRdb's version contains in-frame clones alone and is incomplete. The sample contains about 22,000 clones, 74% of which appear only once. Before the COVID-19 pandemic, during about 2011-2019, CD4+ T cells were taken from unexposed donors. The cells were cultured for about ten days before CD4+ T cells were isolated. Germline V gene data show CDR1 as SGHNT and CDR2 as YYREEE (reference sequence). The V gene lost 4 bases and the J gene lost 5 bases, with 16 bases spanning the gap. The CDR3 contains 16 residues. Input material: CD4+ T cells from PBMCs, cultured in vitro. The chain has TRBV5-4 and TRBJ1-6; D is ambiguous. The sequence derives from a human donor in good health. The CDR3 sequence is CASSPVPAGDNSPLHF. The CDR3 DNA reads as TGTGCCAGCAGCCCCGTCCCGGCAGGTGATAATTCACCCCTCCACTTT.